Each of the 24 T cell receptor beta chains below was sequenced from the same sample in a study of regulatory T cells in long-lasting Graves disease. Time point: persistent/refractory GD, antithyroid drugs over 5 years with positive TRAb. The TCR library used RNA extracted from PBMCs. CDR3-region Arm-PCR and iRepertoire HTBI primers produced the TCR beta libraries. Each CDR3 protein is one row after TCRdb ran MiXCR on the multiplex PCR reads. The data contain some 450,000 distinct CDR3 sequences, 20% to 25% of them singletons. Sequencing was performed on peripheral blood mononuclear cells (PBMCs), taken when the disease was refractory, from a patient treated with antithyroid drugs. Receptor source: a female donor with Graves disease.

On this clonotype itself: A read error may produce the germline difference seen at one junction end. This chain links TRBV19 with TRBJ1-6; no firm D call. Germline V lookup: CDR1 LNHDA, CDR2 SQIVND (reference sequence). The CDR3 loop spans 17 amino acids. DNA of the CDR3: TGCGCCAGTAGTATAGATCATGGAAGCTCCTATAATTCACCCCTCCACTTT. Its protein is CASSIDHGSSYNSPLHF.

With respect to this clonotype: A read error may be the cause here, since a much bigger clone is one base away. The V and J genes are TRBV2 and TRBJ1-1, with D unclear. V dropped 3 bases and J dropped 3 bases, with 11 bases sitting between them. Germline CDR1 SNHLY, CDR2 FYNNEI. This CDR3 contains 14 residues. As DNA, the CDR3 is TGTGCCAGCAGTGATGCGGCTATGGACACTGAAGCTTTCTTT. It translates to CASSDAAMDTEAFF.

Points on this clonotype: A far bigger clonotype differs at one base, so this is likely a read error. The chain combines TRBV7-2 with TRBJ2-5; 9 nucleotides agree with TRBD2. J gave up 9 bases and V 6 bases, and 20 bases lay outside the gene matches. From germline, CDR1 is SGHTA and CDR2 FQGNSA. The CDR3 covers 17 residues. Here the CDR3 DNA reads TGTGCCAGCAGTTGGGGATCAGTAGCGGGAGTTTTGGAGGCCCAGTACTTC. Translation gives CASSWGSVAGVLEAQYF.

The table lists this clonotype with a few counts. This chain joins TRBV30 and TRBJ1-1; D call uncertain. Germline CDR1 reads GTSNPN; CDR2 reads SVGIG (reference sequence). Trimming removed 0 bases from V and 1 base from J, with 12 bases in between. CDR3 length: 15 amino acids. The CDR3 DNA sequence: TGTGCCTGGAGTGTACCAGGTCGCAGGAACACTGAAGCTTTCTTT. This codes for CAWSVPGRRNTEAFF.

The CDR3 sequence is CASSSVLSSSYEQYF. The CDR3 region has the DNA TGCGCCAGCAGCTCGGTCCTATCAAGCTCCTACGAGCAGTACTTC. The chain links TRBV5-1 to TRBJ2-7; D is uncertain. Germline V gene lookup returns CDR1 SGHRS and CDR2 YFSETQ. The length of the CDR3 is 15 residues. The V end was cut by 3 bases, the J end by 0 bases, with 13 bases between.

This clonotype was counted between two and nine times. The CDR3 reads CSARDLATGGVGGYTF. The CDR3 nucleotides read TGCAGTGCTAGAGACCTCGCCACAGGGGGAGTAGGTGGCTACACCTTC. V and J are TRBV20-1 and TRBJ1-2; 8 bases are shared with TRBD1. Trimming removed 0 bases from V and 7 bases from J; junction bases left unmatched: 13. The CDR3 consists of 16 residues. Germline CDR1 and CDR2: DFQATT and SNEGSKA (reference sequence).

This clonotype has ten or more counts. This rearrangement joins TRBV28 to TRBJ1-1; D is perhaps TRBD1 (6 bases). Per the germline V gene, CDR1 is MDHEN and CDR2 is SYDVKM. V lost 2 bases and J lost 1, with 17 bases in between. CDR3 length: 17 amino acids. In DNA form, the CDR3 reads TGTGCCAGCAGTTTAGTAAGTCGGACAGAGGAGAACACTGAAGCTTTCTTT. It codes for CASSLVSRTEENTEAFF.

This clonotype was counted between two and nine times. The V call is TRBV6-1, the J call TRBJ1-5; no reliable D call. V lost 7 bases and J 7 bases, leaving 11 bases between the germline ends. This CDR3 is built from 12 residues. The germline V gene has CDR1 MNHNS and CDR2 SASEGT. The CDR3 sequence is CASKKGGQPQHF. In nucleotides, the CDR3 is TGTGCCAGCAAAAAAGGCGGACAGCCCCAGCATTTT.

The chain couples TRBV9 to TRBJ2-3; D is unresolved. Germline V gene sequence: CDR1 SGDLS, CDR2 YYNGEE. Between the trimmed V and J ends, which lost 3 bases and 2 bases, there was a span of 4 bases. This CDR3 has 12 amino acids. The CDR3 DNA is TGTGCCAGCAGCGGCCTCACAGATACGCAGTATTTT. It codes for CASSGLTDTQYF. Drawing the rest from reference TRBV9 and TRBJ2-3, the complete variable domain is DSGVTQTPKHLITATGQRVTLRCSPRSGDLSVYWYQQSLDQGLQFLIQYYNGEERAKGNILERFSAQQFPDLHSELNLSSLELGDSALYFCASSGLTDTQYFGPGTRLTVL.

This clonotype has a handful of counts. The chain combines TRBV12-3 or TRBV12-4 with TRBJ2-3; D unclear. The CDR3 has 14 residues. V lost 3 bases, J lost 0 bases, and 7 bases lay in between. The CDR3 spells CASSFGRSTDTQYF. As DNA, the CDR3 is TGTGCCAGCAGTTTTGGGCGAAGCACAGATACGCAGTATTTT.

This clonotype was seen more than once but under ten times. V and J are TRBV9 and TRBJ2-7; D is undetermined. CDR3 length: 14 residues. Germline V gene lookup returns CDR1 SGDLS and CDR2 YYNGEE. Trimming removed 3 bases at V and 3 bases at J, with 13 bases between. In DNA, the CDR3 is TGTGCCAGCAGCGCTTCATCACAGAACTACGAGCAGTACTTC. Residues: CASSASSQNYEQYF.

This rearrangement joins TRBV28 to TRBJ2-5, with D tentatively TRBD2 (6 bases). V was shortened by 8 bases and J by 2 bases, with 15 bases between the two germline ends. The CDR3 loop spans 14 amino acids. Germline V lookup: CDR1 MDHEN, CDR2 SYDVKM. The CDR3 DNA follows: TGTGCCAGCCGACATAGCGGAGGACAAGAGACCCAGTACTTC. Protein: CASRHSGGQETQYF.

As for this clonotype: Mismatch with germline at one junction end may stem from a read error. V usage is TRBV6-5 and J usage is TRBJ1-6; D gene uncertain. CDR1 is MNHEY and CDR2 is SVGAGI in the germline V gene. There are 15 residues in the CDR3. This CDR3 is CASGSRGGYSSPLHF. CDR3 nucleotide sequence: TGTGCCAGCGGTTCTCGGGGAGGCTATAGTTCACCCCTCCACTTT.

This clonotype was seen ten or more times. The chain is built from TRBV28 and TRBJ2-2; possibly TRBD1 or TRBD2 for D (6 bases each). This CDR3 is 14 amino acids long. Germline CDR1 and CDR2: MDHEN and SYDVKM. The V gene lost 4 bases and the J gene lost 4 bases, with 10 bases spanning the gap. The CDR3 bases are TGTGCCAGCAGTTCCGGGGGCCTCACCGGGGAGCTGTTTTTT. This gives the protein CASSSGGLTGELFF.

The CDR3 loop is CASSQRGTDNEKLFF. The CDR3 DNA reads TGTGCCAGCAGCCAAAGGGGGACAGACAATGAAAAACTGTTTTTT. The rearrangement uses TRBV3-1 and TRBJ1-4; 7 bases line up with TRBD1. The germline V gene encodes CDR1 LGHDT and CDR2 YNNKEL (reference sequence). J was trimmed by 5 bases and V by 2 bases; bases with no gene match: 5. The CDR3 loop spans 15 amino acids.

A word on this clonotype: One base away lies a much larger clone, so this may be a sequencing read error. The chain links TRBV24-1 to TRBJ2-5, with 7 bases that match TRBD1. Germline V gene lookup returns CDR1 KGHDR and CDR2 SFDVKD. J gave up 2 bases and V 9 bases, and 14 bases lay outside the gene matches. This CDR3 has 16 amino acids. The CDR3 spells CATVAGAGGHQETQYF. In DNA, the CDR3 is TGTGCCACCGTGGCCGGGGCAGGGGGTCATCAAGAGACCCAGTACTTC.

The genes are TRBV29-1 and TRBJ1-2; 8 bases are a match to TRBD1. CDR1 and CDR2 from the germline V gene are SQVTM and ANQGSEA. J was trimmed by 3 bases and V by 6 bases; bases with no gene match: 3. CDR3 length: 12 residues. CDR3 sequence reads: CSVSTGDYGYTF. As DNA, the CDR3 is TGCAGCGTCTCGACAGGGGACTATGGCTACACCTTC. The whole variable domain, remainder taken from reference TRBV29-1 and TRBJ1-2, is SAVISQKPSRDICQRGTSLTIQCQVDSQVTMMFWYRQQPGQSLTLIATANQGSEATYESGFVIDKFPISRPNLTFSTLTVSNMSPEDSSIYLCSVSTGDYGYTFGSGTRLTVV.

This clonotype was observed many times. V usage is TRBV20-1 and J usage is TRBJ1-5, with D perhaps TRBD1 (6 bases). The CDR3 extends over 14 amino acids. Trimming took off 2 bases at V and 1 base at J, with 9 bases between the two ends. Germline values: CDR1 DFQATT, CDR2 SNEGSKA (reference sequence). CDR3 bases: TGCAGTGCTAGACTGGGGGGCAGCAATCAGCCCCAGCATTTT. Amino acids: CSARLGGSNQPQHF.

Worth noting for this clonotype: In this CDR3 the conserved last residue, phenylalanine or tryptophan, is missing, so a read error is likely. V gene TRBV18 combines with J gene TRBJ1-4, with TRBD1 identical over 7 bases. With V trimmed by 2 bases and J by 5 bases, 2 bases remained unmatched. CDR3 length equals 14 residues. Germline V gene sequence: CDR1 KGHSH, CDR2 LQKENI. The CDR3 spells CASSPIRGNEKLFL. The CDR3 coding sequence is TGTGCCAGCTCACCAATCAGGGGGAATGAAAAACTGTTTCTT.

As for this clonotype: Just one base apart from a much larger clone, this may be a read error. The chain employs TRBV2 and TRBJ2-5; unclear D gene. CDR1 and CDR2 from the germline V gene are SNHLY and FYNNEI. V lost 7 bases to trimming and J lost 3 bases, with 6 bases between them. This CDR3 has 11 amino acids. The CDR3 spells CASTLEETQYF. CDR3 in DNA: TGTGCCAGCACTCTGGAAGAGACCCAGTACTTC. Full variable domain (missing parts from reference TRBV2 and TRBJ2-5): EPEVTQTPSHQVTQMGQEVILRCVPISNHLYFYWYRQILGQKVEFLVSFYNNEISEKSEIFDDQFSVERPDGSNFTLKIRSTKLEDSAMYFCASTLEETQYFGPGTRLLVL.

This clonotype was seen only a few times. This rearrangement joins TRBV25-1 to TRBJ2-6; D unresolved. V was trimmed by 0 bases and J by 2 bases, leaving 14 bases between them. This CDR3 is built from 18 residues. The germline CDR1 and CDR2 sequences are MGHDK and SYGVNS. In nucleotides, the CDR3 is TGTGCCAGCAGTGAATATAAAGCCTCCCGGGCTGGGGCCAACGTCCTGACTTTC. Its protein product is CASSEYKASRAGANVLTF.

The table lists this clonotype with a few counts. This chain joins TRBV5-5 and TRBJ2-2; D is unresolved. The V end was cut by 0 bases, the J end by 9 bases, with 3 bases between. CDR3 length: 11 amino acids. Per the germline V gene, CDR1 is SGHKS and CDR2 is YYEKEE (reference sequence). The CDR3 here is CASSLARELFF. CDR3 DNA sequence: TGTGCCAGCAGCTTGGCCAGGGAGCTGTTTTTT.

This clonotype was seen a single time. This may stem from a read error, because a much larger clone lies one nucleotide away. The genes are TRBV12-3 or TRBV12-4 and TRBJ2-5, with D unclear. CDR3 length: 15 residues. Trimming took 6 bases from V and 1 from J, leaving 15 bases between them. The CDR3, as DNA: TGTGCCAGCAGGCGTGGGCCAGAGAGCCAAGAGACCCAGTACTTC. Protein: CASRRGPESQETQYF.

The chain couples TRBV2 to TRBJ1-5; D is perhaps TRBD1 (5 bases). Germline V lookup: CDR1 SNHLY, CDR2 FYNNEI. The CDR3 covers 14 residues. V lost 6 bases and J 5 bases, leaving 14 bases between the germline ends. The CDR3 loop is CASRGGERDQPQHF. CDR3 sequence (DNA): TGTGCCAGCAGGGGGGGAGAAAGGGATCAGCCCCAGCATTTT.